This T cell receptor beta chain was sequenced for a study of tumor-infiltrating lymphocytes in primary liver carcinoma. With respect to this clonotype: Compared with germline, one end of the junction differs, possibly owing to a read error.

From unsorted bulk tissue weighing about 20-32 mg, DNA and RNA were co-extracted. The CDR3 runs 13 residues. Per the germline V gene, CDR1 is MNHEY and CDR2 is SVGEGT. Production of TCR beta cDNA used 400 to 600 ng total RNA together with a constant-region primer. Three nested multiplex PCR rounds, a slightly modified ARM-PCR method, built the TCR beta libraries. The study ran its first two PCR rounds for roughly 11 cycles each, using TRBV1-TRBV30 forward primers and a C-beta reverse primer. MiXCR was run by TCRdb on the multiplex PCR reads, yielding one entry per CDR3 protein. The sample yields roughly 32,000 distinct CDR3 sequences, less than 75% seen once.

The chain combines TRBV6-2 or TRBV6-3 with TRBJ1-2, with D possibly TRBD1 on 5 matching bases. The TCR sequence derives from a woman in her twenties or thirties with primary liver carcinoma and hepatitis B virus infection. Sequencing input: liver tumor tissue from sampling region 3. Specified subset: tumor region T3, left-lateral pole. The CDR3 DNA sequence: TGTGCCAGCAGTCCACAGGCAGGCTATGGCTACACCTTT. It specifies CASSPQAGYGYTF.